The rows below give T cell receptor beta chains drawn from one sample of a study of Graves' ophthalmopathy and Graves' hyperthyroidism. TCRdb used MiXCR to reprocess the multiplex PCR reads, holding one entry per CDR3 protein. Here the sample spans over a million distinct CDR3 sequences, about two fifths being singletons. Sequencing used peripheral blood or thyroid tissue (not recorded which). The source of these receptors is an adult man with Graves' hyperthyroidism. Both conserved end residues are part of each CDR3. The order of the fields is D gene, J gene, V gene, clone size, CDR3 DNA, CDR3 protein. The D gene is left open where the match is weak. The listing skips clone size in some rows; elsewhere it reads once, few, many or a size class.

.,TRBJ1-5,TRBV7-8,many,TGTGCCAGCAGCCCAGAACTCTCAGGGTCGAGGCAGCCCCAGCATTTT,CASSPELSGSRQPQHF
TRBD1,TRBJ2-2,TRBV20-1,few,TGCAGTGCTACCCGGACAGGGGACACCGGGGAGCTGTTTTTT,CSATRTGDTGELFF
TRBD2,TRBJ2-2,TRBV12-3/TRBV12-4,.,TGTGCCAGCAGTTTAGCTGGGACTAGCGGGTCCGGGGAGCTGTTTTTT,CASSLAGTSGSGELFF
TRBD1,TRBJ1-2,TRBV2,.,TGTGCCAGCAGGCGCGGACAGGTTAACTATGGCTACACCTTC,CASRRGQVNYGYTF
.,TRBJ2-5,TRBV4-3,few,TGCGCCAGCAGCCAAGATAGGGCAGCCCAAGAGACCCAGTACTTC,CASSQDRAAQETQYF
TRBD1,TRBJ2-5,TRBV11-2,.,TGTGCCAGCAGCTACCCCGGGACAGATGAAGAGACCCAGTACTTC,CASSYPGTDEETQYF
.,TRBJ2-5,TRBV4-3,few,TGCGCCAGCAGCCAAGATCTGGCAGGGACGTGGAAGACCCAGTACTTC,CASSQDLAGTWKTQYF
TRBD2,TRBJ2-1,TRBV9,once,TGTGCCAGCAGAGGGACTAGCGGGAGTAATGAGCAGTTCTTC,CASRGTSGSNEQFF
TRBD2,TRBJ2-5,TRBV20-1,few,TGCAGTGCTAGAGATTCAAGGACTAGCGGGGAGACCCAGTACTTC,CSARDSRTSGETQYF
.,TRBJ1-2,TRBV25-1,.,TGTGCCACCAACCAGGCTCCTATACAGAGAATGAACTATGGCTACACCTTC,CATNQAPIQRMNYGYTF
.,TRBJ1-4,TRBV2,many,TGTGCCAGGGGGCAGCGACGCGGGCAGGAAAAACTGTTTTTT,CARGQRRGQEKLFF
.,TRBJ1-4,TRBV10-2,many,TGCGCCAGCAGACCGGGAGTGGGGGATGAAAAACTGTTTTTT,CASRPGVGDEKLFF
TRBD1,TRBJ2-7,TRBV7-6,many,TGTGCCAGCAGCTTACGCCTGGCAGGGGGTCCTTACGAGCAGTACTTC,CASSLRLAGGPYEQYF
.,TRBJ2-7,TRBV12-3/TRBV12-4,.,TGTGCCAGCATTTTTGGCTCCTACGAGCAGTACTTC,CASIFGSYEQYF
TRBD1,TRBJ2-7,TRBV20-1,.,TGCAGTGCGGAAGCCACCCCAAGTATGCCCCGGGACAGGGGGCGGTACGAGCAGTACTTC,CSAEATPSMPRDRGRYEQYF
TRBD1,TRBJ1-4,TRBV2,many,TGTGCCAGCAGTGTGACAGGGGATAGATCTAATGAAAAACTGTTTTTT,CASSVTGDRSNEKLFF
TRBD2,TRBJ2-7,TRBV4-1,.,TGCGCCAGCAGCCCCTCCCGGCTAGCGGGAGAAGCCTACGAGCAGTACTTC,CASSPSRLAGEAYEQYF
TRBD2,TRBJ2-5,TRBV12-3/TRBV12-4,.,TGTGCCAGCGGTACAGCGGGGGGGCCTCTGGAGACCCAGTACTTC,CASGTAGGPLETQYF
.,TRBJ2-5,TRBV29-1,many,TGCAGCGTTCATAGAGGAGCGGCGGAGACCCAGTACTTC,CSVHRGAAETQYF
.,TRBJ2-5,TRBV10-3,.,TGTGCCATCAGCGGGACGGACCGGGAGACCCAGTACTTC,CAISGTDRETQYF
.,TRBJ1-2,TRBV5-1,.,TGCGCCAGCAGCCCCAATCAGGGCTATGGCTACACCTTC,CASSPNQGYGYTF
TRBD1,TRBJ2-7,TRBV20-1,.,TGCAGTGCTAGAGATCGATGGGACAGAGACGAGCAGTACTTC,CSARDRWDRDEQYF
.,TRBJ2-1,TRBV14,.,TGTGCCAGCAGCCAAGAGATCTACAATGAGCAGTTCTTC,CASSQEIYNEQFF
.,TRBJ1-6,TRBV7-2,many,TGTGCCAGCAGCTACGTTGGAGCGAATTCACCCCTCCACTTT,CASSYVGANSPLHF
.,TRBJ1-2,TRBV29-1,many,TGCAGCGTTGTTCGGGGAACGAATGGCTACACCTTC,CSVVRGTNGYTF
.,TRBJ1-2,TRBV9,many,TGTGCCAGCAGCGATGGGGGGGGTGGCTACACCTTC,CASSDGGGGYTF
.,TRBJ2-5,TRBV5-1,few,TGCGCCAGCAGCTTGATTTTCCAAGAGACCCAGTACTTC,CASSLIFQETQYF
.,TRBJ1-4,TRBV4-1,many,TGCGCCAGCAGCCAAGAGGACGTGGGTGGGACTAATGAAAAACTGTTTTTT,CASSQEDVGGTNEKLFF
TRBD2,TRBJ2-7,TRBV7-9,few,TGTGCCAGCAGCTTAGAAGGGACTAGCCACTCCTACGAGCAGTACTTC,CASSLEGTSHSYEQYF
.,TRBJ1-2,TRBV12-3/TRBV12-4,.,TGTGCCAGCAGTTCCTTTTCGGTGAGGCTATATGGCTACACCTTC,CASSSFSVRLYGYTF
.,TRBJ1-2,TRBV4-3,many,TGCGCCAGCAGCCTGCGGGGGAATGACGGCTACACCTTC,CASSLRGNDGYTF
TRBD2,TRBJ2-7,TRBV7-2,few,TGTGCCAGCAAAGTGACTAGCGGGAGCCCCGAGGGGTACTTC,CASKVTSGSPEGYF
.,TRBJ1-6,TRBV5-1,many,TGCGCCAGCAGCTTGGACGGGCAAGGCTTTAATTCACCCCTCCACTTT,CASSLDGQGFNSPLHF
.,TRBJ2-7,TRBV24-1,many,TGTGCCACCAGTGACCCCAGGGCCTACGAGCAGTACTTC,CATSDPRAYEQYF
TRBD1,TRBJ1-5,TRBV20-1,.,TGCAGTGCTAGATTCCAAGAACAGGGGACGGATCAGCCCCAGCATTTT,CSARFQEQGTDQPQHF